A selection of T cell receptor beta chains follows, all from one sample in a study of T-cell memory formation after mild COVID-19. MiXCR, run by TCRdb on the 5' RACE reads, gives a single entry per CDR3 protein. Of 300,000 or so distinct CDR3 sequences detected, approximately 15% appear once; the ten largest clones hold about a fifth. What was sequenced was PBMCs or a T cell subset sorted from them (not recorded which). Receptors were obtained from a man between 18 and 29 years old who had mild COVID-19 (a few samples of this study predate the infection). Cell type and time point are not known. CDR3s leave out the opening cysteine and the closing phenylalanine or tryptophan. The order of the fields is V gene, CDR3 protein.

TRBV12-3/TRBV12-4	ASSLSGTAQF
TRBV21-1	ASLQRSREYNEQF
TRBV5-1	ASSPHNVAGAGDTQY
TRBV5-1	ASSLQATNTEAF
TRBV15	ATSRGQESIGANVLT
TRBV5-1	ASSFRGTGNEQF
TRBV7-8	ASSHVERVDNEQF
TRBV7-9	ASSPTADGYT
TRBV5-1	ASSPDRVRDTQY
TRBV30	AQGGGNTEAF
TRBV12-3/TRBV12-4	ASGFGGNQPQH
TRBV7-2	ASSSLPTRRGSPTGETQY
TRBV13	ASSLKGEGKNIQY
TRBV9	ASSVEQGPYNEQF
TRBV6-2/TRBV6-3	ASTSTGELF
TRBV29-1	SVEGTGASSYNEQF
TRBV7-2	ASSLNRGGGGELF
TRBV20-1	SASLPRDGPYEQY
TRBV15	ATSREGGTATTDTQY
TRBV5-6	ASSRTPREKLF
TRBV6-5	ASSHSLIQY
TRBV5-5	ASSQYHRGGNTIY
TRBV4-1	ASSQNYEQY
TRBV11-1	ASTSRDSSSYEQY
TRBV4-1	ASSPRGSYGELF
TRBV11-2	ASSLASLGLAGGYNEQF
TRBV12-3/TRBV12-4	ASSLSFGGDEKLF
TRBV5-1	ASSLFGQGRTGELF
TRBV9	ASSVDRTPSTDTQY
TRBV19	ASRETGPGIETQY
TRBV28	AIKQGSQPQH
TRBV7-2	ASSAYSYEQY
TRBV12-3/TRBV12-4	ASSSQGSVNSPLH
TRBV6-5	ASRTSGGHNEQF
TRBV5-1	ASCLRGKGETQY
TRBV20-1	SAREDRGRETQY
TRBV5-1	ASSLGRLTNTGELF
TRBV12-3/TRBV12-4	ASSPPSSGETQY
TRBV18	ASSPGAGDTQY
TRBV7-3	ASSLDGGGTDTQY
TRBV7-2	ASTLEYGYT
TRBV7-9	ASSLVDGGTYNEQF
TRBV14	ASSPLISSYNEQF
TRBV12-3/TRBV12-4	ASSWLAGGAGEQF
TRBV24-1	ATSPGLYLGEPQH